This is a list of T cell receptor beta chains from one sample in a study of Ad26.COV2.S vaccination and SARS-CoV-2 variants. Assay: immunoSEQ multiplex PCR; the TCRdb copy retains only in-frame clones and omits some. The sample consists of 300,000 to 500,000 clones, around nine tenths of them appearing once. The sequencing here drew on peripheral blood, taken in a trial of Ad26.COV2.S vaccine versus placebo. The receptors come from a person aged 18-65 years who received the Ad26.COV2.S COVID-19 vaccine or a placebo. The CDR3 runs from the conserved cysteine through the conserved F or W. The D gene is left open where the match is weak. Only some rows state a clone size, as once, few, many or a class for expanded clones.

D | J | V | size | CDR3 | DNA
- | TRBJ2-1 | TRBV27 | once | CASSFTTTGQEQFF | TGTGCCAGCAGTTTCACTACGACGGGTCAAGAGCAGTTCTTC
TRBD2 | TRBJ2-2 | TRBV10-2 | - | CASSVPSGVLRRRGELFF | TGCGCCAGCAGTGTGCCTAGCGGGGTCCTACGACGGAGGGGGGAGCTGTTTTTT
TRBD1 | TRBJ2-1 | TRBV3-1/TRBV3-2 | - | CASSQGQGPYNEQFF | TGTGCCAGCAGCCAGGGACAGGGCCCCTACAATGAGCAGTTCTTC
- | TRBJ2-5 | TRBV19 | - | CASSLTEQETQYF | TGTGCCAGTAGTCTAACAGAACAAGAGACCCAGTACTTC
- | TRBJ2-7 | TRBV6-1 | - | CASSEVVYEQYF | TGTGCCAGCAGTGAAGTCGTCTACGAGCAGTACTTC
- | TRBJ1-5 | TRBV15 | - | CATSRDQDDYSNQPQHF | TGTGCCACCAGCAGAGATCAGGACGACTATAGCAATCAGCCCCAGCATTTT
- | TRBJ1-6 | TRBV3-1/TRBV3-2 | - | CASSQDPTGGSPLHF | TGTGCCAGCAGCCAAGATCCTACCGGGGGTTCACCCCTCCACTTT
TRBD1 | TRBJ2-2 | TRBV24-1 | - | CATSETGVPGELFF | TGTGCCACCAGTGAAACAGGGGTCCCCGGGGAGCTGTTTTTT
- | TRBJ1-1 | TRBV2 | - | CASTPWGGRGMNTEAFF | TGTGCCAGCACCCCTTGGGGAGGAAGGGGGATGAACACTGAAGCTTTCTTT
- | TRBJ2-7 | TRBV29-1 | few | CSVGPSIGGKGSYEQYF | TGCAGCGTTGGGCCTTCGATTGGGGGCAAAGGGTCCTACGAGCAGTACTTC
- | TRBJ1-2 | TRBV20-1 | once | CSASAASSGYTF | TGCAGTGCTAGTGCAGCTTCGTCTGGCTACACCTTC
TRBD1 | TRBJ2-7 | TRBV6-5 | - | CASSRKGTGKGEQYF | TGTGCCAGCAGTCGCAAGGGGACAGGAAAGGGCGAGCAGTACTTC
TRBD1 | TRBJ2-7 | TRBV5-6 | - | CASHLQGTPYEQYF | TGTGCCAGCCACCTACAGGGGACACCCTACGAGCAGTACTTC
- | TRBJ1-5 | TRBV7-2 | - | CASSLGNQPQHF | TGTGCCAGCAGCTTGGGCAATCAGCCCCAGCATTTT
TRBD1 | TRBJ1-3 | TRBV6-5 | - | CASSLFRGGNTIYF | TGTGCCAGCAGTCTCTTCAGGGGGGGAAACACCATATATTTT
TRBD2 | TRBJ2-3 | TRBV13 | - | CASSLGLAADTQYF | TGTGCCAGCAGCTTAGGCCTAGCGGCAGATACGCAGTATTTT
TRBD1 | TRBJ2-6 | TRBV6-1 | once | CASSVIQGLKGANVLTF | TGTGCCAGCAGTGTGATACAGGGGCTAAAAGGGGCCAACGTCCTGACTTTC
TRBD1 | TRBJ1-2 | TRBV3-1/TRBV3-2 | - | CASSQDQGQGRICTF | TGTGCCAGCAGCCAAGATCAGGGACAGGGGCGAATTTGCACCTTC
TRBD1 | TRBJ2-3 | TRBV24-1 | - | CATAFRTGAGDTQYF | TGTGCCACCGCCTTCCGGACAGGGGCGGGAGATACGCAGTATTTT
TRBD1 | TRBJ1-2 | TRBV6-5 | - | CASSYSTGDNYGYTF | TGTGCCAGCAGTTACTCGACAGGGGACAACTATGGCTACACCTTC
- | TRBJ1-4 | TRBV4-3 | - | CASSQDLGVTNEKLFF | TGCGCCAGCAGCCAAGATCTGGGGGTTACTAATGAAAAACTGTTTTTT
TRBD1 | TRBJ2-3 | TRBV6-5 | - | CASSSLTGGVTQYF | TGTGCCAGCAGTTCTCTAACAGGGGGCGTTACGCAGTATTTT
TRBD2 | TRBJ2-3 | TRBV4-3 | - | CASSQDQLAGSDTQYF | TGCGCCAGCAGCCAAGATCAGCTAGCGGGGTCAGATACGCAGTATTTT
TRBD1 | TRBJ1-5 | TRBV9 | - | CASSPGQNSNQPQHF | TGTGCCAGCAGCCCGGGACAGAATAGCAATCAGCCCCAGCATTTT
- | TRBJ1-2 | TRBV6-5 | - | CASSRDRLYGYTF | TGTGCCAGCAGTCGCGACAGACTCTATGGCTACACCTTC
TRBD2 | TRBJ2-3 | TRBV11-2 | - | CASSLVDSGGFTDTQYF | TGTGCCAGCAGCTTAGTGGATAGCGGGGGATTCACAGATACGCAGTATTTT
- | TRBJ1-1 | TRBV19 | once | CASSTGTLYTEAFF | TGTGCCAGTAGCACCGGGACCTTGTACACTGAAGCTTTCTTT
- | TRBJ2-1 | TRBV18 | - | CASSPPLGVEQFF | TGTGCCAGCTCACCACCTTTGGGGGTTGAGCAGTTCTTC
- | TRBJ2-3 | TRBV3-1/TRBV3-2 | - | CASSQEWGGAGNTQYF | TGTGCCAGCAGCCAAGAATGGGGGGGCGCTGGAAATACGCAGTATTTT
TRBD1 | TRBJ1-2 | TRBV7-9 | - | CASSLVGQGADYGYTF | TGTGCCAGCAGCTTAGTGGGACAGGGGGCCGACTATGGCTACACCTTC
- | TRBJ2-3 | TRBV12-3/TRBV12-4 | - | CASGGADTQYF | TGTGCCAGCGGGGGCGCAGATACGCAGTATTTT
- | TRBJ2-5 | TRBV9 | - | CASSVEEGAGETQYF | TGTGCCAGCAGCGTAGAAGAGGGTGCCGGGGAGACCCAGTACTTC
TRBD2 | TRBJ2-3 | TRBV27 | - | CASSSSPAVAGRFTDTQYF | TGTGCCAGCAGTTCCAGCCCCGCCGTAGCGGGGAGATTCACAGATACGCAGTATTTT
- | TRBJ2-5 | TRBV3-1/TRBV3-2 | - | CASSPITGSGGQETQYF | TGTGCCAGCAGCCCCATTACAGGGTCGGGGGGCCAAGAGACCCAGTACTTC
- | TRBJ1-4 | TRBV2 | - | CASSGRPPGNEKLFF | TGTGCCAGCAGCGGCCGCCCGCCTGGTAATGAAAAACTGTTTTTT
TRBD2 | TRBJ2-5 | TRBV2 | - | CASSRLAGGPFQYF | TGTGCCAGCTCCAGACTAGCGGGGGGGCCGTTCCAGTACTTC
- | TRBJ1-2 | TRBV5-5 | - | CASSLDGGTLRRYGYTF | TGTGCCAGCAGCTTAGATGGAGGGACACTCAGGCGGTATGGCTACACCTTC
- | TRBJ1-5 | TRBV2 | - | CASSERRINQPQHF | TGTGCCAGCAGTGAAAGGCGGATAAATCAGCCCCAGCATTTT
- | TRBJ2-1 | TRBV11-3 | - | CASSLEQGNNEQFF | TGTGCCAGCAGCTTAGAACAGGGAAACAATGAGCAGTTCTTC
TRBD1 | TRBJ1-1 | TRBV28 | - | CASSSMTGGMNTEAFF | TGTGCCAGCAGTTCGATGACAGGGGGCATGAACACTGAAGCTTTCTTT